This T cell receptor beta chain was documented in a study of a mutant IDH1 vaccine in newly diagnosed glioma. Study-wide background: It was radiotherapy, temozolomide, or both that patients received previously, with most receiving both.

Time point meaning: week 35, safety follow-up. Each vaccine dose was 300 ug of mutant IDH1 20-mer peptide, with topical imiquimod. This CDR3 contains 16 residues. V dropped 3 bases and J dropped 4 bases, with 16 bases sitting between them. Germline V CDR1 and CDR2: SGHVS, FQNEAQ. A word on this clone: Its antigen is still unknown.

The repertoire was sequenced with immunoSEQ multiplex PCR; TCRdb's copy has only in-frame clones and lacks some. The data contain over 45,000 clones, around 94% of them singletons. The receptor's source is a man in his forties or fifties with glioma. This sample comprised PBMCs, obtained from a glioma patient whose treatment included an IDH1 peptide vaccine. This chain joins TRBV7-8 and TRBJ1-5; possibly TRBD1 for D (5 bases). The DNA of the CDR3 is TGTGCCAGCAGCTTGGGGACCGACCGGGGTAATCAGCCCCAGCATTTT. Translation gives CASSLGTDRGNQPQHF.